The 29 T cell receptor beta chains given below trace back to one sample, sequenced in a study of chemoradiotherapy in HPV16-positive cancers (dated 2022 in TCRdb). Library generation was performed with the immunoSEQ multiplex PCR assay. Drawn from immuneACCESS, this table holds only the in-frame rearrangements with V and J called that TCRdb kept. Clones are partly lost; checked studies trace under half to an unresolved V gene and leave the rest unexplained. This sample comprises approximately 30,000 clones, 88% of them detected only once. The leading ten clones occupy roughly 4.4% of the sample. Sequencing was performed on blood, taken from a patient who underwent chemoradiotherapy. These receptors were collected from a human donor with HPV-associated anogenital cancer.

Of note for this clone: One end of the junction is discordant with germline, which a read error may explain. This chain links TRBV7-9 with TRBJ1-4, with D unclear. The CDR3 is 16 residues long. Germline V gene sequence: CDR1 SEHNR, CDR2 FQNEAQ (reference sequence). For the CDR3, the DNA is TGTGCCAGCAACTTAGGGCGCCGCTCAACTAATGAAAAACTGTTTTTT. This encodes CASNLGRRSTNEKLFF.

The chain uses TRBV10-1 and TRBJ1-1; the D is unclear. Looked up from germline, CDR1 is WNHNN and CDR2 is SYGVQD (reference sequence). The CDR3 length is 13 residues. Trimming shortened V by 2 bases and J by 5 bases, and 9 bases separated the two germline ends. The CDR3 region is CASSERRGTEAFF. The DNA of the CDR3 is TGCGCCAGCAGTGAGCGGCGAGGGACTGAAGCTTTCTTT.

V is TRBV19 and J is TRBJ1-2, with 8 positions matching TRBD1. Losses at the gene ends were 8 bases for V and 4 bases for J; bases not matched to a gene: 9. The length of the CDR3 is 14 residues. Germline CDR1 is LNHDA and CDR2 is SQIVND (reference sequence). DNA of the CDR3: TGTGCCAGTGCCGACAGGGGAGTACCCTATGGCTACACCTTC. As protein: CASADRGVPYGYTF.

The rearrangement joins TRBV5-1 to TRBJ1-2, with D uncertain. The germline CDR1 and CDR2 sequences are SGHRS and YFSETQ. This CDR3 is built from 13 residues. Trimming pared 4 bases from V and 1 base from J, leaving 8 bases between. CDR3 nucleotides: TGCGCCAGCAGCGCGGACGGTAACTATGGCTACACCTTC. The encoded protein is CASSADGNYGYTF.

The chain combines TRBV6-5 with TRBJ1-1; D gene unclear. Looked up from germline, CDR1 is MNHEY and CDR2 is SVGAGI. Between the trimmed V and J ends, which lost 5 bases and 6 bases, there was a span of 10 bases. The CDR3 has 12 amino acids. The CDR3 region has the DNA TGTGCCAGCAGTGAATGGTACCCTGAAGCTTTCTTT. Translation: CASSEWYPEAFF.

This chain connects TRBV2 to TRBJ2-3; TRBD1 matches at 8 bases. Germline CDR1 is SNHLY and CDR2 is FYNNEI. This CDR3 contains 14 residues. V lost 5 bases and J lost 1; bases outside the gene matches: 2. CDR3 coding DNA: TGTGCCAGCAGTCAGGACAGGGGCACAGATACGCAGTATTTT. As protein: CASSQDRGTDTQYF.

The rearrangement uses TRBV6-1 and TRBJ2-1; unclear D gene. Germline V CDR1 and CDR2: MNHNS, SASEGT. The CDR3 is 15 residues long. V dropped 5 bases and J dropped 4 bases, with 15 bases sitting between them. CDR3: CASSIWGENYNEQFF. The DNA of the CDR3 is TGTGCCAGCAGTATCTGGGGTGAAAATTACAATGAGCAGTTCTTC.

The chain uses TRBV2 and TRBJ2-4; 7 bases line up with TRBD2. V lost 7 bases to trimming and J lost 0 bases; unmatched junction nucleotides: 15. The CDR3 has 18 residues. The germline V gene has CDR1 SNHLY and CDR2 FYNNEI. In DNA form, the CDR3 reads TGTGCCAGCACCTCAGGGCGGGGGAGCCTCCTAGCCAAAAACATTCAGTACTTC. This translates into CASTSGRGSLLAKNIQYF.

The chain has TRBV7-9 and TRBJ2-1; 8 nucleotides line up with TRBD1. With 4 bases clipped from V and 1 base from J, the junction kept 3 bases outside the gene matches. The CDR3 is 15 amino acids. Germline CDR1 is SEHNR and CDR2 is FQNEAQ (reference sequence). The CDR3 reads CASSSTGGSYNEQFF. The CDR3 bases are TGTGCCAGCAGCTCCACAGGGGGTTCCTACAATGAGCAGTTCTTC. The full variable domain, rest sourced from reference TRBV7-9 and TRBJ2-1, is DTGVSQNPRHKITKRGQNVTFRCDPISEHNRLYWYRQTLGQGPEFLTYFQNEAQLEKSRLLSDRFSAERPKGSFSTLEIQRTEQGDSAMYLCASSSTGGSYNEQFFGPGTRLTVL.

This clone came up once. J is TRBJ2-4 and V is TRBV7-2; 7 bases match TRBD1. Looked up from germline, CDR1 is SGHTA and CDR2 is FQGNSA. The CDR3 is 14 residues long. J was trimmed by 3 bases and V by 5 bases; bases with no gene match: 4. The CDR3 spells CASSQTGNKNIQYF. The CDR3 nucleotides are TGTGCCAGCAGCCAGACAGGGAACAAAAACATTCAGTACTTC. The variable domain in full, completed from reference TRBV7-2 and TRBJ2-4, reads GAGVSQSPSNKVTEKGKDVELRCDPISGHTALYWYRQSLGQGLEFLIYFQGNSAPDKSGLPSDRFSAERTGGSVSTLTIQRTQQEDSAVYLCASSQTGNKNIQYFGAGTRLSVL.

The chain carries TRBV14 and TRBJ1-5, with 7 positions matching TRBD1. CDR3 length: 15 residues. The J segment lost 4 bases and the V segment lost 2 bases, leaving 5 bases of the junction unmatched. The germline V gene has CDR1 SGHDN and CDR2 FVKESK. CDR3: CASSQQQGTNQPQHF. The CDR3 DNA reads TGTGCCAGCAGCCAACAACAGGGGACTAATCAGCCCCAGCATTTT.

The chain carries TRBV5-1 and TRBJ1-1; D remains ambiguous. The germline V and J ends were trimmed by 2 bases and 0 bases, with 8 bases remaining between them. Germline values: CDR1 SGHRS, CDR2 YFSETQ. CDR3 size: 14 residues. Here the CDR3 DNA reads TGCGCCAGCAGCTTTGAAAGTATGAACACTGAAGCTTTCTTT. It codes for CASSFESMNTEAFF.

V gene TRBV28 combines with J gene TRBJ1-5; 10 nucleotides align to TRBD1. Germline CDR1 reads MDHEN; CDR2 reads SYDVKM. J gave up 8 bases and V 4 bases, and 11 bases lay outside the gene matches. The CDR3 totals 16 residues. The CDR3, as DNA: TGTGCCAGCAGTTCGCTCCAGGGACAGGGGTTTAAGCCCCAGCATTTT. Translated, it gives CASSSLQGQGFKPQHF. Full variable domain (remainder filled in from reference TRBV28 and TRBJ1-5): DVKVTQSSRYLVKRTGEKVFLECVQDMDHENMFWYRQDPGLGLRLIYFSYDVKMKEKGDIPEGYSVSREKKERFSLILESASTNQTSMYLCASSSLQGQGFKPQHFGDGTRLSIL.

The rearrangement uses TRBV7-9 and TRBJ1-1; D may be TRBD1 (5 bases). From germline, CDR1 is SEHNR and CDR2 FQNEAQ (reference sequence). The CDR3 length is 14 residues. V was pared by 7 bases and J by 0 bases, with 12 bases between. CDR3 nucleotide sequence: TGTGCCAGCAAACCGATGGGGCTGAACACTGAAGCTTTCTTT. As protein: CASKPMGLNTEAFF.

The gene calls are TRBV6-1 and TRBJ1-1; D not certain. This CDR3 has 14 amino acids. Germline values: CDR1 MNHNS, CDR2 SASEGT. The V end lost 5 bases, the J end lost 1 base, and 11 bases lay between the germline ends. CDR3 nucleotides: TGTGCCAGCAGTCACGATCCATGGAACACTGAAGCTTTCTTT. Its protein product is CASSHDPWNTEAFF.

The rearrangement joins TRBV11-2 to TRBJ2-1; 7 nucleotides agree with TRBD2. Germline trimming cut 4 bases from V and 2 bases from J; bases unmatched to any gene: 11. CDR1 is SGHAT, CDR2 FQNNGV, per germline. This CDR3 region has 17 residues. CDR3 loop: CASSSKAGTTPYNEQFF. As DNA, the CDR3 is TGTGCCAGCAGCTCCAAGGCCGGGACTACCCCCTACAATGAGCAGTTCTTC.

The V gene is TRBV6-1, the J gene TRBJ2-3; D call uncertain. CDR1 MNHNS and CDR2 SASEGT come from the germline V gene. V shed 3 bases and J shed 11 bases, with 15 bases lying between them. This CDR3 has 13 residues. The CDR3 here is CASSEWPTVVQYF. In nucleotides, the CDR3 is TGTGCCAGCAGTGAGTGGCCTACCGTAGTGCAGTATTTT.

The chain links TRBV19 to TRBJ2-2; possible D gene TRBD2, 7 bases. CDR1 and CDR2 (germline): LNHDA, SQIVND (reference sequence). This CDR3 has 16 residues. Trimming cost V 3 bases and J 0 bases, with 11 bases left between them. The CDR3 sequence: CASSMTGGSNTGELFF. DNA for the CDR3: TGTGCCAGTAGTATGACGGGGGGCTCGAACACCGGGGAGCTGTTTTTT.

V is TRBV4-1 and J is TRBJ1-4; 10 bases align to TRBD1. V shed 3 bases, J shed 4 bases, and the junction held 2 bases outside the gene matches. There are 15 residues in the CDR3. Germline assignment: CDR1 MGHRA and CDR2 YSYEKL. The CDR3 DNA reads TGCGCCAGCAGCCAGGGGACAGGGGATAATGAAAAACTGTTTTTT. Translating gives CASSQGTGDNEKLFF.

The J gene is TRBJ1-1, the V gene TRBV5-4; D not certain. V lost 4 bases and J lost 3, with 7 bases in between. Germline CDR1 SGHNT, CDR2 YYREEE (reference sequence). This CDR3 has 12 residues. The CDR3 bases are TGTGCCAGCAGCCTCGGACACACTGAAGCTTTCTTT. Translating it yields CASSLGHTEAFF.

This rearrangement joins TRBV9 to TRBJ1-3, with no clear D. Deletions cut 0 bases from V and 0 bases from J, with 4 bases between. The CDR3 contains 14 residues. Germline V gene sequence: CDR1 SGDLS, CDR2 YYNGEE. The CDR3 reads CASSVGSSGNTIYF. CDR3 nucleotide sequence: TGTGCCAGCAGCGTAGGAAGCTCTGGAAACACCATATATTTT.

V usage is TRBV27 and J usage is TRBJ1-5, with D maybe TRBD1 (5 bases). Trimming removed 6 bases from V and 5 bases from J, with 14 bases in between. Germline CDR1 and CDR2: MNHEY and SMNVEV (reference sequence). The CDR3 runs to 14 residues. CDR3 DNA sequence: TGTGCCAGCAGGGCCTTCGGGGCAGATCAGCCCCAGCATTTT. As protein: CASRAFGADQPQHF.

This chain links TRBV15 with TRBJ2-5, with D maybe TRBD2 (6 bases). The CDR3 loop spans 17 amino acids. V lost 0 bases and J lost 5, with 19 bases in between. Germline assignment: CDR1 LNHNV and CDR2 YYDKDF (reference sequence). The CDR3 loop reads CATSREGTGGVWETQYF. The DNA of the CDR3 is TGTGCCACCAGCAGAGAGGGTACCGGAGGGGTCTGGGAGACCCAGTACTTC.

The chain is built from TRBV4-1 and TRBJ2-2; 9 bases align to TRBD1. The J segment lost 4 bases and the V segment lost 5 bases, leaving 11 bases of the junction unmatched. The germline V gene has CDR1 MGHRA and CDR2 YSYEKL. This CDR3 is 17 amino acids long. The CDR3 is CASSIDRDRVSTGELFF. The CDR3, as DNA: TGCGCCAGCAGCATCGACCGGGACAGGGTCTCCACCGGGGAGCTGTTTTTT.

The rearrangement uses TRBV15 and TRBJ2-7; D is ambiguous. In germline, CDR1 is LNHNV, CDR2 YYDKDF (reference sequence). Between the trimmed V and J ends, which lost 3 bases and 12 bases, there was a span of 12 bases. This CDR3 region has 11 residues. The CDR3 sequence: CATSSTGTRYF. The CDR3 DNA follows: TGTGCCACCAGCAGCACTGGAACAAGGTACTTC. Combining the CDR3 with reference TRBV15 and TRBJ2-7 gives the whole variable domain DAMVIQNPRYQVTQFGKPVTLSCSQTLNHNVMYWYQQKSSQAPKLLFHYYDKDFNNEADTPDNFQSRRPNTSFCFLDIRSPGLGDTAMYLCATSSTGTRYFGPGTRLTVT.

The rearrangement joins TRBV6-5 to TRBJ2-3, with D possibly matching TRBD2 (5 bases). Germline lookup yields CDR1 MNHEY and CDR2 SVGAGI. This CDR3 contains 15 residues. Trimming took off 7 bases at V and 2 bases at J, with 16 bases between the two ends. As DNA, the CDR3 is TGTGCCAGCAAAAAGACTAACCTAGACACAGATACGCAGTATTTT. The encoded protein is CASKKTNLDTDTQYF.

As to this clone: At one of its ends the junction is not consistent with the germline gene, which may arise from a read error. The CDR3 DNA reads TGCGCCAGCACTTCGACGGACGAGCAGTACTTC. Its translation: CASTSTDEQYF. The chain recombines TRBV7-2 with TRBJ2-7; D unresolved. CDR1 is SGHTA, CDR2 FQGNSA, per germline. The CDR3 covers 11 residues.

V gene TRBV30 combines with J gene TRBJ2-7; D gene unclear. There are 13 residues in the CDR3. Trimming removed 4 bases from V and 2 bases from J, with 12 bases in between. Germline CDR1 and CDR2: GTSNPN and SVGIG (reference sequence). The CDR3: CAWKYSGPYEQYF. For the CDR3, the DNA is TGTGCCTGGAAGTACTCTGGGCCCTACGAGCAGTACTTC.

V usage is TRBV5-1 and J usage is TRBJ2-5; 7 nucleotides match TRBD1. The trim removed 5 bases at V and 5 bases at J, leaving 18 bases unmatched. Germline V gene sequence: CDR1 SGHRS, CDR2 YFSETQ. CDR3 length: 17 residues. This CDR3 reads CASSSTEGGTVGETQYF. CDR3 DNA: TGCGCCAGCAGTTCTACCGAAGGTGGGACAGTGGGGGAGACCCAGTACTTC.